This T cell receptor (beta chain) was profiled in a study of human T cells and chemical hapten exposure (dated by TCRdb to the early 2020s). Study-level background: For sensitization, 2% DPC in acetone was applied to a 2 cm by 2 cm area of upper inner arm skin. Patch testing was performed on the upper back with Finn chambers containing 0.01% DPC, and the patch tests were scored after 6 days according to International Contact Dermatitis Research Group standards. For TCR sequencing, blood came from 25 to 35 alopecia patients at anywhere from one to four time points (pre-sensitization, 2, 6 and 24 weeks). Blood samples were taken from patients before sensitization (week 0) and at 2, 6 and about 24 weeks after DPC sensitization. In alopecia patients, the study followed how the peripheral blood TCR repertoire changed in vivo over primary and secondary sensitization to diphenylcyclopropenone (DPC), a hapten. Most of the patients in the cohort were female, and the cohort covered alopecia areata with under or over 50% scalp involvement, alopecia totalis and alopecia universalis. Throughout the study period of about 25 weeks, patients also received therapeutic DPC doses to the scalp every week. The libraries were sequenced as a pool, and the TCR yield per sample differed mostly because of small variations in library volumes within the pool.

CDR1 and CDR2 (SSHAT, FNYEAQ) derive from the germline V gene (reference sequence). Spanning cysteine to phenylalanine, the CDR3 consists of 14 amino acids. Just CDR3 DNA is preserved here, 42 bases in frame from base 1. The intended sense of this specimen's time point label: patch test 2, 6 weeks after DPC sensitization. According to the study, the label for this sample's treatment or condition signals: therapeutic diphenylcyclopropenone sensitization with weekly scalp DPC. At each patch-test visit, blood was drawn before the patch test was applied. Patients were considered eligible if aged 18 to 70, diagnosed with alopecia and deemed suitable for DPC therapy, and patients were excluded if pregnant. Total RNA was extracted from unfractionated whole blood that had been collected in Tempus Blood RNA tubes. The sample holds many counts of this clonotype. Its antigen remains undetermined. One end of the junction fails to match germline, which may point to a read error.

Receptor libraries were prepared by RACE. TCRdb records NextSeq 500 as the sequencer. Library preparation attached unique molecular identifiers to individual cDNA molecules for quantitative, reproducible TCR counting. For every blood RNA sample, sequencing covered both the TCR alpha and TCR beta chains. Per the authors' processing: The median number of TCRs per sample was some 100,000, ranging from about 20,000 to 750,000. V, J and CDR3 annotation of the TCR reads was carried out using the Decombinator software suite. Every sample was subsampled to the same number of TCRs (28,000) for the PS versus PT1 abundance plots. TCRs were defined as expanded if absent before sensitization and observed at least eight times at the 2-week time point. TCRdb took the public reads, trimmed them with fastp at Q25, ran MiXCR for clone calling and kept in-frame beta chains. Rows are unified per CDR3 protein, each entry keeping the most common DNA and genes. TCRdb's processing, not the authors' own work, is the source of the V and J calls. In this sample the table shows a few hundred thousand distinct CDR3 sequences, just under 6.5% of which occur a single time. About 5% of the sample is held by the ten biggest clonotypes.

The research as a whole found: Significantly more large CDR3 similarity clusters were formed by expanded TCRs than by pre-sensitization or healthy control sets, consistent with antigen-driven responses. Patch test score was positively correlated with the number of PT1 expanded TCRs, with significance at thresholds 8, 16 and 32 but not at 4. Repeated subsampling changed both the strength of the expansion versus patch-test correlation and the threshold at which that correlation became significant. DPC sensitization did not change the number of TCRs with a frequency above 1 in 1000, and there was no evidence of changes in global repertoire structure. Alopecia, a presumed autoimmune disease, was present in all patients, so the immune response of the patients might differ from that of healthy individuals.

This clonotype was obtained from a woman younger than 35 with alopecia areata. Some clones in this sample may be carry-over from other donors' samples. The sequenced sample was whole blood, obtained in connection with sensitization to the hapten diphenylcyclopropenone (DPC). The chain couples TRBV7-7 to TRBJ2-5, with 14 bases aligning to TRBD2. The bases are TGTGCTAGCAGCGGGACTAGCGGGGGTGAGACCCAGTACTTC. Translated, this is CASSGTSGGETQYF.